The 6 T cell receptor beta chains in this list originate from one sample, sequenced in a study of OX40 agonist ivuxolimab in advanced cancers. The method was immunoSEQ multiplex PCR; TCRdb's version includes in-frame clones alone and lacks a portion of them. The data hold roughly 73,000 clones, with more than 70% observed a single time. This material consisted of CD4+ or CD8+ T cells sorted from blood, taken in a trial of the OX40 agonist ivuxolimab. The source of these receptors is an adult with an advanced solid tumor such as melanoma, head and neck, liver or kidney cancer.

About this clone: The same CDR3 is also encoded by other DNA sequences in this sample. V is TRBV7-2 and J is TRBJ2-5; D gene uncertain. Germline assignment: CDR1 SGHTA and CDR2 FQGNSA. The CDR3 sequence is 14 residues long. V was pared by 4 bases and J by 2 bases, with 11 bases between. The CDR3 sequence is CASSSPPPQETQYF. The CDR3 nucleotides read TGTGCCAGCAGCTCACCTCCGCCGCAAGAGACCCAGTACTTC.

V and J are TRBV6-5 and TRBJ2-5; D unresolved. From germline, CDR1 is MNHEY and CDR2 SVGAGI. The CDR3 is 14 amino acids. Trimming left V 1 base short and J 2 bases short, with 8 bases between. CDR3 protein: CASSYWAGQETQYF. The CDR3 region has the DNA TGTGCCAGCAGTTACTGGGCAGGACAAGAGACCCAGTACTTC.

The chain employs TRBV28 and TRBJ2-3; D remains unclear. Trimming shortened V by 1 base and J by 4 bases, and 15 bases separated the two germline ends. The CDR3 loop spans 16 amino acids. The germline CDR1 and CDR2 sequences are MDHEN and SYDVKM. The CDR3 region is CASSLSSSGSADTQYF. The CDR3 coding sequence is TGTGCCAGCAGTTTATCGTCGTCCGGGTCAGCAGATACGCAGTATTTT.

This clone was seen many times. The chain recombines TRBV20-1 with TRBJ2-1; D assignment may be TRBD1 or TRBD2 (5 bases each). V was pared by 4 bases and J by 13 bases, with 11 bases between. Per germline, CDR1 DFQATT and CDR2 SNEGSKA (reference sequence). The CDR3 spans 10 residues. The CDR3 DNA is TGCAGTGCTACTCTGAGGGGCCAGTTCTTC. Amino acids: CSATLRGQFF.

Comment on this clone: Germline is not matched at one junction end, which may reflect a read error. The chain employs TRBV4-3 and TRBJ1-3, with D unclear. Per the germline V gene, CDR1 is LGHNA and CDR2 is YSLEER. This CDR3 contains 13 residues. DNA for the CDR3: TGCGCCAACAGCCCCAGGACCGGAAACACCATATATTTT. It translates to CANSPRTGNTIYF.

The chain joins TRBV7-3 to TRBJ2-1; possible D gene TRBD2, 6 bases. V was clipped by 5 bases and J by 7 bases, with 15 bases between them. The germline V gene has CDR1 SGHTA and CDR2 FQGTGA. The length of the CDR3 is 14 residues. This chain's CDR3 is CASSQYGGVNEQFF. CDR3 bases: TGTGCCAGCAGCCAGTATGGAGGGGTTAATGAGCAGTTCTTC.